These 22 T cell receptor beta chains originate from one sample sequenced in a study of T cell responses to AZD1222 COVID-19 vaccine. The method was immunoSEQ multiplex PCR; TCRdb's version includes in-frame clones alone and lacks a portion of them. Counted here are fewer than 150,000 clones, 80% to 95% occurring once; the ten biggest clones make up 3.1%. The sample in question was peripheral blood, obtained on day 0 of AZD1222 vaccination. The receptors shown here come from an adult in good health.

This clone was observed a few times. J is TRBJ2-7 and V is TRBV10-3; D might be TRBD1 (5 bases). The CDR3 covers 12 residues. The germline V gene has CDR1 ENHRY and CDR2 SYGVKD. V was shortened by 10 bases and J by 4 bases, with 14 bases between the two germline ends. CDR3 amino acids: CASREGLYEQYF. The CDR3 nucleotides read TGTGCCAGCAGGGAAGGTTTGTACGAGCAGTACTTC.

This chain links TRBV2 with TRBJ1-1; D remains unclear. Germline values: CDR1 SNHLY, CDR2 FYNNEI. V shed 7 bases and J shed 2 bases, with 5 bases lying between them. CDR3 length equals 11 residues. The CDR3 loop reads CASTYNTEAFF. The CDR3 coding sequence is TGTGCCAGCACCTATAACACTGAAGCTTTCTTT.

J is TRBJ1-1 and V is TRBV4-1; D ambiguous. CDR1 is MGHRA, CDR2 YSYEKL, per germline. The CDR3 contains 13 residues. V was pared by 3 bases and J by 4 bases, with 9 bases between. Here the CDR3 DNA reads TGCGCCAGCAGCCACCCAGAGTTCACTGAAGCTTTCTTT. Protein: CASSHPEFTEAFF.

V is TRBV4-1 and J is TRBJ2-2; TRBD1 matches 8 bases. Per germline, CDR1 MGHRA and CDR2 YSYEKL. The CDR3 totals 15 residues. V shed 1 base and J 3 bases; nucleotides not matched to a gene: 1. The CDR3 region has the DNA TGCGCCAGCAGCCAAGCGGACAGGGACACCGGGGAGCTGTTTTTT. Translation: CASSQADRDTGELFF.

This chain joins TRBV7-8 and TRBJ2-7; no firm D call. Germline V gives CDR1 SGHVS, CDR2 FQNEAQ. Deletions cut 2 bases from V and 0 bases from J, with 11 bases between. The CDR3 runs 15 residues. The CDR3 DNA reads as TGTGCCAGCAGCTTACAGGCTCTTATCTCCTACGAGCAGTACTTC. Translated: CASSLQALISYEQYF.

The chain uses TRBV28 and TRBJ1-1; tentative D call: TRBD1 (6 bases). Deletions cut 9 bases from V and 1 base from J, with 12 bases between. The CDR3 is 13 residues long. Germline V gene lookup returns CDR1 MDHEN and CDR2 SYDVKM. The CDR3 DNA follows: TGTGCCAGTCTAGACAGGAAGAACACTGAAGCTTTCTTT. Translation gives CASLDRKNTEAFF.

The chain employs TRBV7-9 and TRBJ1-4, with TRBD1 as a possible D gene (5 bases). This CDR3 spans 16 amino acids. Germline V gene data show CDR1 as SEHNR and CDR2 as FQNEAQ (reference sequence). Trimming cost V 0 bases and J 7 bases, with 15 bases left between them. The CDR3 bases are TGTGCCAGCAGCTTAGCCCAGGGCCCTCTGAGTGAAAAACTGTTTTTT. This encodes CASSLAQGPLSEKLFF.

V and J are TRBV29-1 and TRBJ2-5; D is uncertain. Trimming shortened V by 7 bases and J by 5 bases, and 11 bases separated the two germline ends. CDR1 is SQVTM and CDR2 is ANQGSEA in the germline V gene. The CDR3 is 11 residues long. This CDR3 reads CSGVDSETQYF. In nucleotides, the CDR3 is TGCAGCGGGGTGGATTCTGAGACCCAGTACTTC.

V is TRBV14 and J is TRBJ1-1; 12 positions match TRBD1. Germline lookup yields CDR1 SGHDN and CDR2 FVKESK. V was clipped by 3 bases and J by 10 bases; unmatched bases: 9. This CDR3 has 15 residues. Here the CDR3 reads CASSQYQGQGATAFF. The CDR3 nucleotides read TGTGCCAGCAGCCAGTACCAGGGACAGGGGGCAACAGCTTTCTTT.

The rearrangement joins TRBV6-4 to TRBJ1-1; no clear D gene. The germline gives CDR1 MRHNA, CDR2 SNTAGT. This CDR3 region has 13 residues. The germline V and J ends were trimmed by 5 bases and 4 bases, with 11 bases remaining between them. CDR3: CASSPFWGTEAFF. The CDR3 DNA is TGTGCCAGCAGTCCGTTTTGGGGCACTGAAGCTTTCTTT.

The chain uses TRBV7-9 and TRBJ1-4; D is perhaps TRBD1 (6 bases). The CDR3 is 17 residues long. Germline V lookup: CDR1 SEHNR, CDR2 FQNEAQ (reference sequence). Trimming shortened V by 5 bases and J by 8 bases, and 24 bases separated the two germline ends. The CDR3 here is CASSPIGSGGRREKLFF. DNA of the CDR3: TGTGCCAGCAGCCCTATCGGATCCGGGGGGCGCCGAGAAAAACTGTTTTTT.

The J gene is TRBJ1-2, the V gene TRBV6-1; D gene unclear. The length of the CDR3 is 12 residues. Deletions cut 1 base from V and 8 bases from J, with 8 bases between. Looked up from germline, CDR1 is MNHNS and CDR2 is SASEGT. The CDR3 DNA follows: TGTGCCAGCAGTGAAGACGTGGGCGGCTACACCTTC. Its translation is CASSEDVGGYTF.

This clone has just a few counts. V usage is TRBV28 and J usage is TRBJ1-5, with D uncertain. The CDR3 is 14 residues long. Germline values: CDR1 MDHEN, CDR2 SYDVKM. Trimming stripped 2 bases from V and 5 bases from J, with 10 bases between. DNA for the CDR3: TGTGCCAGCAGTTTACCCCCGGGCCATCAGCCCCAGCATTTT. Translated, it gives CASSLPPGHQPQHF.

The chain's CDR3 is CASSFGAGKETQYF. The CDR3 DNA follows: TGTGCCAGCAGCTTCGGAGCGGGGAAAGAGACCCAGTACTTC. The chain has TRBV5-6 and TRBJ2-5; 7 bases are a match to TRBD2. Trimming removed 2 bases from V and 3 bases from J; junction bases left unmatched: 4. Germline lookup yields CDR1 SGHDT and CDR2 YYEEEE. This CDR3 is built from 14 residues.

This chain uses TRBV30 with TRBJ1-1; 7 bases are a match to TRBD1. The CDR3 spans 14 residues. Germline V CDR1 and CDR2: GTSNPN, SVGIG (reference sequence). V lost 3 bases, J lost 11 bases, and 15 bases stayed unmatched. CDR3 loop: CAWRNVLQGIRAFF. CDR3 bases: TGTGCCTGGAGGAACGTTTTACAGGGGATTAGGGCTTTCTTT.

This clone was seen only once. The chain has TRBV19 and TRBJ2-7; D is perhaps TRBD1 (6 bases). This CDR3 has 14 residues. Germline V gene data show CDR1 as LNHDA and CDR2 as SQIVND (reference sequence). V was clipped by 5 bases and J by 5 bases, with 16 bases between them. The CDR3 DNA follows: TGTGCCAGTAGTCCGGGGACAAAGGACAACGAGCAGTACTTC. Its translation is CASSPGTKDNEQYF.

This rearrangement joins TRBV19 to TRBJ1-5; D not certain. The CDR3 runs to 13 residues. Germline CDR1 and CDR2: LNHDA and SQIVND (reference sequence). V was clipped by 5 bases and J by 7 bases, with 12 bases between them. CDR3 coding DNA: TGTGCCAGTAGTCCTTTTTTCGGACAGCCCCAGCATTTT. It translates to CASSPFFGQPQHF.

This CDR3 reads CAISGPHRNEQYF. The CDR3 region has the DNA TGTGCCATCAGTGGCCCCCACCGAAACGAGCAGTACTTC. V is TRBV10-3 and J is TRBJ2-7, with D hard to call. V was pared by 4 bases and J by 5 bases, with 12 bases between. The germline gives CDR1 ENHRY, CDR2 SYGVKD. The CDR3 loop spans 13 amino acids.

CDR3 amino acids: CASSFRTSPTEAFF. CDR3 sequence (DNA): TGTGCCAGCAGCTTCCGGACCTCCCCCACTGAAGCTTTCTTT. The V call is TRBV13, the J call TRBJ1-1; D gene unclear. CDR3 length: 14 amino acids. Germline-derived CDR1 and CDR2 are PRHDT and FYEKMQ (reference sequence). Trimming left V 3 bases short and J 4 bases short, with 12 bases between.

The V gene is TRBV6-2 or TRBV6-3, the J gene TRBJ2-1, with 7 positions matching TRBD2. The V gene's germline CDR1 is MNHEY and CDR2 SVGEGT. Trimming removed 6 bases from V and 4 bases from J; junction bases left unmatched: 9. The CDR3 contains 15 residues. The CDR3 region has the DNA TGTGCCAGCAGCGAGCCTAGCGGTTATTACAATGAGCAGTTCTTC. Amino acids: CASSEPSGYYNEQFF.

V and J are TRBV27 and TRBJ2-3; 10 nucleotides match TRBD2. Germline V lookup: CDR1 MNHEY, CDR2 SMNVEV (reference sequence). CDR3 size: 15 residues. After removal of 6 bases from V and 2 bases from J, the junction contained 5 bases not matched to a gene. DNA of the CDR3: TGTGCCAGCAGGGTAGCGGGAGGCTTCACAGATACGCAGTATTTT. Protein sequence: CASRVAGGFTDTQYF.

The rearrangement links TRBV18 to TRBJ2-1; a weak D match, TRBD2 (6 bases). CDR3 length: 16 amino acids. With 1 base removed from V and 0 bases from J, the gap between germline ends came to 10 bases. CDR1 and CDR2 (germline): KGHSH, LQKENI. CDR3 sequence reads: CASSPRRAYSYNEQFF. The DNA of the CDR3 is TGTGCCAGCTCACCACGGAGGGCATACTCCTACAATGAGCAGTTCTTC. Supplemented by reference TRBV18 and TRBJ2-1, the full variable domain reads NAGVMQNPRHLVRRRGQEARLRCSPMKGHSHVYWYRQLPEEGLKFMVYLQKENIIDESGMPKERFSAEFPKEGPSILRIQQVVRGDSAAYFCASSPRRAYSYNEQFFGPGTRLTVL.